Listed below are T cell receptor beta chains from one sample, sequenced in a study of blood T cell repertoires in COVID-19. The assay was immunoSEQ multiplex PCR, and TCRdb's table has in-frame clones only and misses some. Among hundreds of thousands of clones listed, around 86% were seen once. Sequencing was performed on peripheral blood. Receptor source: a woman aged 50 to 60 with COVID-19, enrolled during active disease. CDR3s include the opening cysteine and the closing phenylalanine or tryptophan. A D gene is named only where the DNA matches it firmly. Size tells how often a clone was seen (once, few, many) or the class of an expanded clone, and some rows leave it out.

TRBV27	TRBD2	-	TRBJ2-1	CASSPGLAGGNEQFF	TGTGCCAGCAGCCCGGGACTAGCGGGTGGCAATGAGCAGTTCTTC
TRBV7-2	-	-	TRBJ1-2	CASSFGTPAVVGYTF	TGTGCCAGCAGCTTTGGGACACCCGCAGTGGTTGGCTACACCTTC
TRBV21-1	-	-	TRBJ1-6	CASSKALRPPDRAYNSPLHF	TGTGCCAGCAGCAAAGCTCTACGTCCCCCCGACAGGGCGTATAATTCACCCCTCCACTTT
TRBV5-1	-	once	TRBJ2-7	CASRGAYEQYF	TGCGCCAGTAGGGGTGCCTACGAGCAGTACTTC
TRBV10-2	-	-	TRBJ2-7	CASRRVQNTYEQYF	TGCGCCAGCAGGAGGGTCCAAAATACCTACGAGCAGTACTTC
TRBV18	TRBD1	-	TRBJ2-2	CASSGQGNTGELFF	TGTGCCAGCTCGGGACAGGGAAACACCGGGGAGCTGTTTTTT
TRBV2	-	-	TRBJ2-5	CASSEALSEGGETQYF	TGTGCCAGCAGTGAAGCGCTTTCGGAGGGAGGAGAGACCCAGTACTTC
TRBV10-3	TRBD2	-	TRBJ2-3	CAISGLAGLTDTQYF	TGTGCCATCAGCGGACTAGCGGGACTTACAGATACGCAGTATTTT
TRBV6-5	TRBD1	-	TRBJ1-1	CASIRRDRGEAFF	TGTGCCAGCATTCGGAGGGACAGGGGCGAAGCTTTCTTT
TRBV9	TRBD2	-	TRBJ2-5	CASSVGLAVRETQYF	TGTGCCAGCAGCGTTGGACTAGCGGTACGGGAGACCCAGTACTTC
TRBV5-8	TRBD2	-	TRBJ2-1	CASSLRLAANRDNEQFF	TGTGCCAGCAGCCTCCGACTAGCGGCTAATAGAGACAATGAGCAGTTCTTC
TRBV19	-	few	TRBJ1-4	CASGASGLFF	TGTGCCAGTGGGGCCTCAGGCCTGTTTTTT
TRBV15	-	once	TRBJ2-2	CATSRGPGTGELFF	TGTGCCACCAGCAGGGGGCCGGGCACCGGGGAGCTGTTTTTT
TRBV30	TRBD1	-	TRBJ1-1	CAWSVDRGYTEAFF	TGTGCCTGGAGCGTTGACAGGGGGTACACTGAAGCTTTCTTT
TRBV7-2	-	-	TRBJ1-1	CASSWDSNTEAFF	TGTGCCAGCAGCTGGGACTCGAACACTGAAGCTTTCTTT
TRBV7-2	-	-	TRBJ1-5	CASSTASGTGSQPQHF	TGTGCCAGCAGTACTGCCTCGGGAACTGGTAGTCAGCCCCAGCATTTT
TRBV19	-	-	TRBJ2-1	CATDDQTGEQFF	TGTGCCACCGACGACCAGACAGGTGAGCAGTTCTTC
TRBV7-8	TRBD2	-	TRBJ2-2	CASSLPDREDPNTGELFF	TGTGCCAGCAGCTTACCAGATCGGGAGGACCCGAACACCGGGGAGCTGTTTTTT
TRBV5-4	TRBD1	-	TRBJ2-7	CASSLEAGGDEQYF	TGTGCCAGCAGCTTGGAAGCAGGGGGCGACGAGCAGTACTTC
TRBV19	TRBD1	-	TRBJ2-1	CASSRDRVDEQFF	TGTGCCAGTAGTAGGGACAGGGTTGATGAGCAGTTCTTC
TRBV25-1	TRBD1	-	TRBJ1-1	CASSEWDRGNGEAFF	TGTGCCAGCAGTGAATGGGACAGGGGTAATGGTGAAGCTTTCTTT
TRBV27	TRBD2	-	TRBJ2-2	CASSSPLAGAPGELFF	TGTGCCAGCAGTTCCCCCCTAGCGGGAGCCCCCGGGGAGCTGTTTTTT
TRBV2	-	-	TRBJ1-2	CASSDWGASRYGYTF	TGTGCCAGCAGTGATTGGGGAGCATCACGCTATGGCTACACCTTC
TRBV2	TRBD1	-	TRBJ2-7	CASSARRDRASEQYF	TGTGCCAGCAGCGCAAGGAGGGACAGGGCCTCCGAGCAGTACTTC
TRBV9	-	-	TRBJ1-2	CASSVGALGRLDTNYGYTF	TGTGCCAGCAGCGTAGGGGCCCTGGGCCGTCTTGACACTAACTATGGCTACACCTTC
TRBV10-3	TRBD2	-	TRBJ2-1	CATGLEVNEQFF	TGTGCCACGGGACTAGAAGTCAATGAGCAGTTCTTC
TRBV4-3	-	-	TRBJ1-6	CASSQRWPSSYNSPLHF	TGCGCCAGCAGCCAACGGTGGCCTAGCTCCTATAATTCACCCCTCCACTTT
TRBV7-2	TRBD2	once	TRBJ2-5	CASSPSGKLGETQYF	TGTGCCAGCAGCCCTAGCGGGAAGTTAGGAGAGACCCAGTACTTC
TRBV18	-	-	TRBJ2-1	CASSPLGGKVVEQFF	TGTGCCAGCTCACCCCTTGGGGGGAAGGTGGTTGAGCAGTTCTTC
TRBV18	-	-	TRBJ2-7	CASSPPAGSYEQYF	TGTGCCAGCTCACCACCGGCCGGGAGCTACGAGCAGTACTTC
TRBV3-1/TRBV3-2	-	-	TRBJ1-1	CASSPRGVSNTEAFF	TGTGCCAGCAGCCCCCGGGGGGTCTCGAACACTGAAGCTTTCTTT
TRBV6-2/TRBV6-3	TRBD2	-	TRBJ2-7	CASSYQREYYEQYF	TGTGCCAGCAGTTATCAGCGGGAGTACTACGAGCAGTACTTC
TRBV30	TRBD2	once	TRBJ2-3	CAWSLPSGRTDTQYF	TGTGCCTGGAGCTTACCTAGCGGGCGCACAGATACGCAGTATTTT
TRBV24-1	TRBD2	-	TRBJ2-1	CATSGTSGRASYNEQFF	TGTGCCACCAGTGGGACTAGCGGGAGGGCCTCCTACAATGAGCAGTTCTTC
TRBV5-1	TRBD2	-	TRBJ2-7	CASGLAGSYEQYF	TGCGCCAGTGGACTAGCGGGGTCCTACGAGCAGTACTTC
TRBV3-1/TRBV3-2	-	-	TRBJ1-5	CASSQRQGNNQPQHF	TGTGCCAGCAGCCAAAGGCAGGGAAACAATCAGCCCCAGCATTTT
TRBV6-5	-	-	TRBJ2-5	CASSYRQALQETQYF	TGTGCCAGCAGTTACAGGCAGGCTCTGCAAGAGACCCAGTACTTC
TRBV18	-	-	TRBJ2-2	CASYFYGGETGELFF	TGTGCCAGCTACTTCTACGGAGGGGAAACCGGGGAGCTGTTTTTT
TRBV5-1	TRBD1	once	TRBJ2-3	CASSLPGTGLSDTQYF	TGCGCCAGCAGCCTTCCCGGGACAGGGTTGTCAGATACGCAGTATTTT
TRBV27	-	-	TRBJ2-7	CASSIGQGGDEQYF	TGTGCCAGCAGTATCGGACAGGGAGGGGACGAGCAGTACTTC
TRBV3-1/TRBV3-2	TRBD2	-	TRBJ2-2	CASRPRGGAGELFF	TGTGCCAGCAGACCCCGGGGGGGGGCCGGGGAGCTGTTTTTT
TRBV10-2	-	-	TRBJ1-1	CASSGSGLQRAFF	TGCGCCAGCAGCGGCTCAGGGCTACAAAGGGCTTTCTTT
TRBV9	-	-	TRBJ2-7	CASSGLGGSEQYF	TGTGCCAGCAGCGGACTAGGAGGGTCAGAGCAGTACTTC
TRBV11-2	-	-	TRBJ2-1	CASSLPPGDNEQFF	TGTGCCAGCAGCCTACCCCCCGGTGACAATGAGCAGTTCTTC
TRBV7-9	TRBD2	-	TRBJ2-7	CASSLIASGRYEQYF	TGTGCCAGCAGCTTAATTGCTAGCGGGAGGTACGAGCAGTACTTC
TRBV4-2	-	once	TRBJ2-3	CASSPYLASADTQYF	TGTGCCAGCAGCCCCTATCTAGCGTCCGCAGATACGCAGTATTTT